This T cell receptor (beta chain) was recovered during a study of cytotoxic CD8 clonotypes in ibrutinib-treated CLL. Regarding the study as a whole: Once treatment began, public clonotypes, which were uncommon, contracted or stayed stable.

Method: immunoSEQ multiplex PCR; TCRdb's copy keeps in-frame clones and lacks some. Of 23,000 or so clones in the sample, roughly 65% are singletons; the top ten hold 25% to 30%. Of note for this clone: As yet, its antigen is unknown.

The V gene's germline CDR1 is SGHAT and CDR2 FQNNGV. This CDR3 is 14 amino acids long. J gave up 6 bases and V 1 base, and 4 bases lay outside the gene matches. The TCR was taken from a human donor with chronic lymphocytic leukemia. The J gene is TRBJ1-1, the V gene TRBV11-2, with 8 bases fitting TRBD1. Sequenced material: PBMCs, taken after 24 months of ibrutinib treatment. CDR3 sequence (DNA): TGTGCCAGCAGCTTAGGGGCGACAGGGGCTGAAGCTTTCTTT. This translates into CASSLGATGAEAFF.